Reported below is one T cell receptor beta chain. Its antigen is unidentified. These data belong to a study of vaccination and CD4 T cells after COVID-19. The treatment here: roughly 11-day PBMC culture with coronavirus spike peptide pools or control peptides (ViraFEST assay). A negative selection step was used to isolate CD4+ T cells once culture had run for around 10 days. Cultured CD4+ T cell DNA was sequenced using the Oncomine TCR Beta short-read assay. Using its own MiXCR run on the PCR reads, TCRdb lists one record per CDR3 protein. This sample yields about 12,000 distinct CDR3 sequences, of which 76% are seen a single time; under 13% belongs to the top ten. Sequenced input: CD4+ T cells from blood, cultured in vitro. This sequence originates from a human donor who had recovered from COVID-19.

This CDR3 reads CASSLDSNQPQHF. CDR3 nucleotide sequence: TGTGCCAGCAGCTTAGACAGCAATCAGCCCCAGCATTTT. The chain uses TRBV7-6 and TRBJ1-5; D is ambiguous. The CDR3 is 13 amino acids. V dropped 1 base and J dropped 1 base, with 2 bases sitting between them. Germline V lookup: CDR1 SGHVS, CDR2 FNYEAQ.